These 14 T cell receptor beta chains were all obtained from the same sample, sequenced in a study of cytomegalovirus exposure and HLA in healthy donors. Assay used: immunoSEQ multiplex PCR; TCRdb lists only in-frame clones, some missing. In the table there are 150,000 to 200,000 clones, 85% of which are singletons. Sequencing was done on a sample of PBMCs. These receptors originate from a man aged 18 to 30 in good health and CMV-seropositive.

The rearrangement links TRBV28 to TRBJ1-2; D ambiguous. Trimming stripped 5 bases from V and 2 bases from J, with 21 bases between. The CDR3 has 17 residues. The germline CDR1 and CDR2 sequences are MDHEN and SYDVKM. In DNA, the CDR3 is TGTGCCAGCAGTCGGGAGCCTTTCAGATCCTCCAACTATGGCTACACCTTC. Translated: CASSREPFRSSNYGYTF.

As concerns this clone: Other DNA sequences within the sample encode an identical CDR3. The chain employs TRBV28 and TRBJ2-7; maybe TRBD2 (5 bases). V was shortened by 2 bases and J by 2 bases, with 7 bases between the two germline ends. Per the germline V gene, CDR1 is MDHEN and CDR2 is SYDVKM. This CDR3 contains 13 residues. The CDR3 sequence: CASSLRGTYEQYF. The CDR3 DNA is TGTGCCAGCAGTTTAAGAGGGACCTACGAGCAGTACTTC.

The CDR3 sequence is CASSLRGQATEKLFF. Written as DNA, the CDR3 is TGTGCCAGCAGTTTAAGGGGACAGGCCACCGAAAAACTGTTTTTT. The chain has TRBV28 and TRBJ1-4; 8 bases are a match to TRBD1. There are 15 residues in the CDR3. The J segment lost 8 bases and the V segment lost 2 bases, leaving 7 bases of the junction unmatched. CDR1 MDHEN and CDR2 SYDVKM come from the germline V gene.

The chain uses TRBV5-1 and TRBJ2-7; perhaps TRBD2 as D (6 bases). The V gene lost 3 bases and the J gene lost 7 bases, with 11 bases spanning the gap. The V gene's germline CDR1 is SGHRS and CDR2 YFSETQ. The CDR3 sequence is 12 residues long. In DNA, the CDR3 is TGCGCCAGCAGCTCGGAGGGTGGGGAGCAGTACTTC. Translated, it gives CASSSEGGEQYF.

The rearrangement joins TRBV29-1 to TRBJ2-5; no reliable D call. The CDR3 sequence is 11 residues long. Trimming removed 1 base from V and 9 bases from J, with 9 bases in between. From germline, CDR1 is SQVTM and CDR2 ANQGSEA. This CDR3 is CSVEVGPAQYF. As DNA, the CDR3 is TGCAGCGTTGAAGTCGGTCCGGCCCAGTACTTC.

V is TRBV15 and J is TRBJ2-2; possible D gene TRBD2, 6 bases. The V gene lost 0 bases and the J gene lost 5 bases, with 10 bases spanning the gap. Germline CDR1 and CDR2: LNHNV and YYDKDF (reference sequence). The CDR3 sequence is 15 residues long. The CDR3 is CATSRDRGKTGELFF. The CDR3 DNA reads as TGTGCCACCAGCAGAGACCGGGGGAAAACCGGGGAGCTGTTTTTT.

This chain uses TRBV4-1 with TRBJ1-4; D is unclear. Per germline, CDR1 MGHRA and CDR2 YSYEKL. V lost 0 bases to trimming and J lost 6 bases, with 14 bases between them. The CDR3 sequence is 16 residues long. The CDR3 protein is CASSQDRVEGDEKLFF. Here the CDR3 DNA reads TGCGCCAGCAGCCAAGATAGGGTCGAGGGCGATGAAAAACTGTTTTTT.

This clone has more than one count but fewer than ten. The chain employs TRBV5-8 and TRBJ2-5; 8 bases are shared with TRBD1. Germline V gene lookup returns CDR1 SGHTS and CDR2 YDEGEE. J gave up 2 bases and V 4 bases, and 4 bases lay outside the gene matches. CDR3 length: 14 residues. CDR3 sequence: CASSPGTGQETQYF. The CDR3 bases are TGTGCCAGCAGCCCCGGGACAGGACAAGAGACCCAGTACTTC.

V is TRBV11-3 and J is TRBJ2-7, with 11 bases identical to TRBD1. The CDR3 has 17 residues. Per the germline V gene, CDR1 is SGHNT and CDR2 is YENEEA. V gave up 0 bases and J gave up 1 base; unmatched junction bases: 5. In DNA, the CDR3 is TGTGCCAGCAGCTTAGATTCTGGACAGGGGGCGTCCTACGAGCAGTACTTC. This sequence encodes CASSLDSGQGASYEQYF.

This chain joins TRBV6-6 and TRBJ2-7, with a tentative D call TRBD2 (5 bases). CDR1 and CDR2 from the germline V gene are MNHNY and SVGAGI (reference sequence). Trimming took 2 bases from V and 6 from J, leaving 17 bases between them. The CDR3 is made up of 15 amino acids. CDR3 nucleotides: TGTGCCAGCAGTTACAGCGGACCGCTGACATCCGAGCAGTACTTC. Protein sequence: CASSYSGPLTSEQYF.

A remark on this clone: A read error may account for a junction end that differs from germline. V is TRBV18 and J is TRBJ1-1; unclear D gene. Germline CDR1 is KGHSH and CDR2 is LQKENI. The CDR3 contains 11 residues. The CDR3 region has the DNA TGTGCCAGCTCACAGCAGGCTTCCCTCTACTTT. This codes for CASSQQASLYF. The full variable domain, with the rest looked up from reference TRBV18 and TRBJ1-1, is NAGVMQNPRHLVRRRGQEARLRCSPMKGHSHVYWYRQLPEEGLKFMVYLQKENIIDESGMPKERFSAEFPKEGPSILRIQQVVRGDSAAYFCASSQQASLYFGQGTRLTVV.

This clone was seen only once. The chain is built from TRBV4-1 and TRBJ1-1; 12 bases agree with TRBD1. Germline V gene sequence: CDR1 MGHRA, CDR2 YSYEKL. This CDR3 is built from 15 residues. Unmatched junction bases numbered 4, after V lost 3 bases and J lost 5 bases. CDR3 in DNA: TGCGCCAGCAGCCAGGGACAGGGGGCGGGAACTGAAGCTTTCTTT. It is translated as CASSQGQGAGTEAFF.

The chain recombines TRBV28 with TRBJ1-5; 8 bases are shared with TRBD1. Germline-derived CDR1 and CDR2 are MDHEN and SYDVKM. The CDR3 contains 14 residues. Losses at the gene ends were 5 bases for V and 7 bases for J; bases not matched to a gene: 7. The CDR3 DNA is TGTGCCAGCAGTATACAGGGGGTCGGACAGCCCCAGCATTTT. Protein: CASSIQGVGQPQHF.

The V call is TRBV5-1, the J call TRBJ2-3; 9 bases map to TRBD2. J lost 2 bases, V lost 4 bases, and 5 bases had no gene match. This CDR3 region has 15 residues. Germline V gene data show CDR1 as SGHRS and CDR2 as YFSETQ. In DNA, the CDR3 is TGCGCCAGCAGCCTGCGGGGGGGCCTCACAGATACGCAGTATTTT. This encodes CASSLRGGLTDTQYF.